This section outlines one TCR beta chain sequence together with its context. Its antigen is as yet unknown. CDR1 and CDR2 (germline): MNHEY, SMNVEV (reference sequence). V was cut by 4 bases and J by 4 bases, with 8 bases left in between. The CDR3 totals 13 residues. This entry belongs to a study of OX40 agonist ivuxolimab in advanced cancers. Overall study context: Earlier treatment with anti-PD-1, anti-PD-L1 or anti-CTLA-4 was permitted, and roughly 40% had received some.

Profiled with immunoSEQ multiplex PCR; TCRdb holds only in-frame clones, not every one. The top ten hold 0.15% to 0.2% of the sample, which has 65,000 to 85,000 clones, roughly 89% seen once. Study observations and caveats: Clones of CD4+ and CD8+ blood T cells grew by week 6 at doses of 0.1 to 3.0 mg/kg.

This clonotype was obtained from an adult with an advanced solid tumor such as melanoma, head and neck, liver or kidney cancer. The sample consisted of CD4+ or CD8+ T cells sorted from blood, taken in a trial of the OX40 agonist ivuxolimab. The chain couples TRBV27 to TRBJ1-3; no clear D gene. CDR3 amino acids: CASSSTAGNTIYF. DNA for the CDR3: TGTGCCAGCAGTTCCACGGCCGGAAACACCATATATTTT.